These 18 T cell receptor beta chains came from one sample sequenced in a study of graft-versus-host responses after intestinal transplantation. Produced via immunoSEQ multiplex PCR; TCRdb's table is partial and in-frame only. The data contain 85,000 to 90,000 clones, roughly 80% of them singletons. The antigens of these receptors remain unknown. This sample comprised unstimulated CD8+ T cells sorted from spleen or lymph node cells, obtained before intestinal transplant. Every receptor here comes from a human donor who received an intestinal transplant.

The chain carries TRBV2 and TRBJ2-5; maybe TRBD2 (5 bases). CDR3 size: 12 residues. Per germline, CDR1 SNHLY and CDR2 FYNNEI. Between the trimmed V and J ends, which lost 6 bases and 4 bases, there was a span of 9 bases. The CDR3 loop is CASRAAGETQYF. The CDR3 DNA sequence: TGTGCCAGCAGGGCCGCGGGAGAGACCCAGTACTTC. Drawing the rest from reference TRBV2 and TRBJ2-5, the complete variable domain is EPEVTQTPSHQVTQMGQEVILRCVPISNHLYFYWYRQILGQKVEFLVSFYNNEISEKSEIFDDQFSVERPDGSNFTLKIRSTKLEDSAMYFCASRAAGETQYFGPGTRLLVL.

This chain links TRBV29-1 with TRBJ1-3; D gene uncertain. V lost 0 bases, J lost 7 bases, and 10 bases lay in between. The CDR3 has 13 residues. Germline-derived CDR1 and CDR2 are SQVTM and ANQGSEA. CDR3 residues: CSVEDLGGNTIYF. The CDR3 region has the DNA TGCAGCGTTGAAGATCTGGGTGGTAACACCATATATTTT.

This chain connects TRBV29-1 to TRBJ1-2; D is ambiguous. V lost 0 bases and J lost 1, with 9 bases in between. Germline V gives CDR1 SQVTM, CDR2 ANQGSEA. CDR3 length: 14 residues. CDR3: CSVEDIAYNYGYTF. The CDR3 nucleotides read TGCAGCGTTGAAGATATCGCGTATAACTATGGCTACACCTTC. Filled out from reference TRBV29-1 and TRBJ1-2, the complete variable domain reads SAVISQKPSRDICQRGTSLTIQCQVDSQVTMMFWYRQQPGQSLTLIATANQGSEATYESGFVIDKFPISRPNLTFSTLTVSNMSPEDSSIYLCSVEDIAYNYGYTFGSGTRLTVV.

This clone showed up just once. J is TRBJ1-1 and V is TRBV9; D may be TRBD1 (5 bases). V lost 4 bases, J lost 4 bases, and 11 bases lay in between. The CDR3 sequence is 13 residues long. Germline V gives CDR1 SGDLS, CDR2 YYNGEE. The CDR3 reads CASSTGGGTEAFF. The CDR3 region has the DNA TGTGCCAGCAGCACCGGTGGGGGCACTGAAGCTTTCTTT.

This chain joins TRBV10-3 and TRBJ1-2; TRBD1 matches at 8 bases. J gave up 3 bases and V 0 bases, and 3 bases lay outside the gene matches. Germline V gives CDR1 ENHRY, CDR2 SYGVKD. The CDR3 runs to 15 residues. CDR3 in DNA: TGTGCCATCAGTGAGTCTGGACAGGGTCACTATGGCTACACCTTC. Its translation is CAISESGQGHYGYTF.

The J gene is TRBJ1-6, the V gene TRBV5-5, with no clear D. CDR1 and CDR2 from the germline V gene are SGHKS and YYEKEE (reference sequence). Trimming removed 4 bases from V and 9 bases from J, with 8 bases in between. There are 12 residues in the CDR3. DNA of the CDR3: TGTGCCAGCAGCCCAACTGGTTCACCCCTCCACTTT. This encodes CASSPTGSPLHF.

The chain is built from TRBV7-9 and TRBJ2-5, with 7 positions matching TRBD1. CDR1 and CDR2 from the germline V gene are SEHNR and FQNEAQ (reference sequence). Trimming removed 5 bases from V and 4 bases from J; junction bases left unmatched: 10. The CDR3 consists of 15 residues. CDR3 loop: CASSGDSYLLETQYF. In nucleotides, the CDR3 is TGTGCCAGCAGCGGGGACAGCTATCTTTTAGAGACCCAGTACTTC.

This rearrangement joins TRBV9 to TRBJ2-3; D unclear. This CDR3 is 14 amino acids long. V was pared by 0 bases and J by 3 bases, with 8 bases between. Germline V gene data show CDR1 as SGDLS and CDR2 as YYNGEE. CDR3 DNA: TGTGCCAGCAGCGTAGGCCCGACAACAGATACGCAGTATTTT. Residues: CASSVGPTTDTQYF.

The V gene is TRBV27, the J gene TRBJ2-1; 7 nucleotides line up with TRBD2. Germline V gene sequence: CDR1 MNHEY, CDR2 SMNVEV (reference sequence). The CDR3 consists of 16 residues. The trim removed 1 base at V and 3 bases at J, leaving 6 bases unmatched. The CDR3, as DNA: TGTGCCAGCAGTTTATATGCGGGAGTAGTCTACAATGAGCAGTTCTTC. It yields the protein CASSLYAGVVYNEQFF.

The chain carries TRBV7-6 and TRBJ1-1; the match to TRBD1 covers 10 bases. This CDR3 is built from 14 residues. The germline gives CDR1 SGHVS, CDR2 FNYEAQ. The V segment lost 1 base and the J segment 5 bases; nucleotides outside the gene matches: 1. CDR3 loop: CASSLGDRGTEAFF. As DNA, the CDR3 is TGTGCCAGCAGCTTAGGGGACAGGGGAACTGAAGCTTTCTTT.

J is TRBJ2-1 and V is TRBV7-9, with 13 positions matching TRBD2. V was clipped by 5 bases and J by 4 bases; unmatched bases: 5. Looked up from germline, CDR1 is SEHNR and CDR2 is FQNEAQ (reference sequence). The CDR3 spans 16 residues. CDR3 protein: CASSPTSGREYNEQFF. The CDR3 DNA reads as TGTGCCAGCAGCCCCACTAGCGGGAGGGAGTACAATGAGCAGTTCTTC.

This clone has a single count. J is TRBJ2-5 and V is TRBV7-9; 7 bases are shared with TRBD1. This CDR3 has 14 amino acids. V lost 3 bases and J lost 5; bases outside the gene matches: 6. Per the germline V gene, CDR1 is SEHNR and CDR2 is FQNEAQ (reference sequence). CDR3 coding DNA: TGTGCCAGCAGCTTTAACTTACAGGGGGAGACCCAGTACTTC. Residues: CASSFNLQGETQYF.

The genes are TRBV19 and TRBJ2-1; D gene ambiguous. The CDR3 is 13 residues long. Trimming took 4 bases from V and 3 from J, leaving 7 bases between them. Germline-derived CDR1 and CDR2 are LNHDA and SQIVND (reference sequence). The CDR3 loop reads CASSTSDYNEQFF. The CDR3 region has the DNA TGTGCCAGTAGTACCTCTGACTACAATGAGCAGTTCTTC.

The rearrangement uses TRBV4-1 and TRBJ1-6; D might be TRBD1 (6 bases). V lost 4 bases, J lost 3 bases, and 19 bases lay in between. Germline assignment: CDR1 MGHRA and CDR2 YSYEKL. The CDR3 has 18 residues. The CDR3 nucleotides are TGCGCCAGCAGCCTAGGCTGGGGGGGCCCCGACTATAATTCACCCCTCCACTTT. As protein: CASSLGWGGPDYNSPLHF.

The chain links TRBV7-3 to TRBJ2-2; 12 bases align to TRBD2. Germline V lookup: CDR1 SGHTA, CDR2 FQGTGA. The V gene end was trimmed by 2 bases and the J gene end by 6 bases; junction bases not matched to a gene: 1. The CDR3 has 15 residues. Here the CDR3 reads CASSLLAGGPGELFF. Written as DNA, the CDR3 is TGTGCCAGCAGCTTACTAGCGGGAGGGCCCGGGGAGCTGTTTTTT.

V usage is TRBV5-1 and J usage is TRBJ2-7, with D maybe TRBD2 (6 bases). Germline V gene data show CDR1 as SGHRS and CDR2 as YFSETQ. Trimming took 0 bases from V and 2 from J, leaving 12 bases between them. The CDR3 is 15 amino acids. For the CDR3, the DNA is TGCGCCAGCAGCTTGGGTGGGGGGATCCCCTACGAGCAGTACTTC. Its translation is CASSLGGGIPYEQYF.

The rearrangement links TRBV19 to TRBJ1-2; TRBD1 is a possible D gene (5 bases). V gave up 3 bases and J gave up 5 bases, with 13 bases separating them. The CDR3 extends over 14 amino acids. From germline, CDR1 is LNHDA and CDR2 SQIVND (reference sequence). CDR3 nucleotide sequence: TGTGCCAGTAGTATTTCCAGGGACGGATATGGCTACACCTTC. It encodes CASSISRDGYGYTF.

V is TRBV7-2 and J is TRBJ2-7, with 10 bases fitting TRBD1. With 5 bases clipped from V and 0 bases from J, the junction kept 4 bases outside the gene matches. In germline, CDR1 is SGHTA, CDR2 FQGNSA. The CDR3 consists of 15 residues. The chain's CDR3 is CASSLWDRGSYEQYF. CDR3 sequence (DNA): TGTGCCAGCAGCCTCTGGGACAGGGGCTCCTACGAGCAGTACTTC.